The source of this TCR beta chain is a study of CD8+CD57+ T cells in acquired aplastic anemia (dated by TCRdb to 2017 to 2018). With regard to the full study: Extracted DNA from sorted CD4+ and CD8+ cells averaged about 3 ug, ranging from roughly 0.17 to 27.4 ug. For healthy donor samples, the average read count was roughly 9.9 million for CD4+ cells and roughly 12 million for CD8+ cells. Overall study outcomes, separate from this receptor: Twenty-nine CD8+ CDR3 sequences were found to be shared between patients and controls, but these sequences appeared to be highly expressed in patients and within the immunodominant clones of the patients. Between patients and healthy controls, no significant difference in CD8+ Simpson's diversity was found (P=0.060).

The study deep-sequenced TCR repertoires of sorted CD4+ and CD8+ blood T cells from severe aplastic anemia patients and healthy subjects. Ficoll-Paque density gradient centrifugation was used to isolate peripheral blood mononuclear cells. CD4+ and CD8+ T cells were sorted by FACS or magnetic beads before DNA extraction. As concerns this clonotype: The antigen it binds to is not known. A much more abundant neighbour one base away suggests this may be a read error. Since the CDR3 does not end with the conserved phenylalanine or tryptophan, this likely comes from a read error.

Genomic DNA was used as template for profiling of TCR beta VDJ combinations and CDR3 sequences. TCR repertoire sequencing was run on an Illumina HiSeq 2000. In the original analysis: TRBV/TRBJ rearrangement plots, CDR3 size and DJ length profiles, and Simpson's diversity index were used to assess repertoires. The most abundant DNA sequence in the deep sequencing data was defined as the immunodominant clone. CDR3 amino acid sequences were screened for sharing across subjects and were compared with published repertoires and the VDJdb database. TCRdb trimmed public reads at Q25 via fastp, called clones via MiXCR and kept in-frame beta chains. For every CDR3 protein sequence, its rows merge into one entry that carries the most common genes and DNA. The V and J calls here are based on TCRdb, not the publication. Here the sample has 200,000 to 250,000 distinct CDR3 sequences; about 37% occur a single time. The ten largest make up about 1.1% of the sample.

The sequenced sample consisted of sorted CD4+, CD8+, or CD8+CD57+ T cells (not recorded which) from PBMCs. This sequence originates from a human donor in good health, serving as a control.

The DNA sequence follows: TGTGCCAGTACCTGGGGGGTCGGTCAGCCCCAGCATCTT. Its coded protein is CASTWGVGQPQHL. The rearrangement combines TRBV19 with TRBJ1-5; the D gene is perhaps TRBD1, from 5 matching bases. CDR1 and CDR2 (LNHDA, SQIVND) derive from the germline V gene (reference sequence). From its first to its last residue, the CDR3 has 13 amino acids. Solely the CDR3 DNA is kept, with 39 bases framed from the first base. Trimming takes 7 bases from V and 6 bases from J, and the germline ends sit 13 bases apart.